This TCR beta chain was captured in a study of cytomegalovirus exposure and HLA in healthy donors. Study summary: Earlier sequencing of approximately 200 million T cells yielded about 120 million unique TCR beta sequences.

This clone was counted a single time. As yet, its antigen is unknown. Overall study findings and caveats: Among donors in an Asian-associated ancestry cluster, a later analysis reportedly found fewer N-insertions than the roughly 610-donor mean. Later analysis indicated greater clonal expansion among HLA-associated TCR beta chains than among equally common other chains.

The study ran its PCR with 60 Vbeta and 13 Jbeta primers. Authors' processing steps: About 11 million of 75 million to 85 million unique TCR beta chains were shared, per a later count. This table comes from immunoSEQ multiplex PCR, and its TCRdb copy is limited to in-frame clones, with some not included. For V, J and clone size, that table is used; D and trimming come from the DNA. Of some 130,000 clones listed, over 75% are singletons. The CDR3 covers 13 residues. V was cut by 0 bases and J by 5 bases, with 6 bases left in between. Germline V gene lookup returns CDR1 SGHRS and CDR2 YFSETQ. The receptor was isolated from a boy younger than 18 in good health and CMV-seronegative. This sequence joins TRBV5-1 and TRBJ1-5, with a weak D call TRBD1 (5 bases). The sequenced sample consisted of PBMCs. The CDR3 loop is CASSLGGDQPQHF. The CDR3 nucleotides are TGCGCCAGCAGCTTGGGGGGGGATCAGCCCCAGCATTTT.